This TCR beta chain is from a study of T cells in Graves' hyperthyroidism and ophthalmopathy. This clonotype has only a few counts. TCR beta CDR3 regions were amplified from RNA. Initially, a first-round RT-PCR of the TCR CDR3 employed the HTBI primer set. TCRdb re-analysed the multiplex PCR reads in MiXCR, keeping a single row per CDR3 protein. The table records hundreds of thousands of distinct CDR3 sequences, 16% of them present only once. The TCR comes from a young woman with Graves' hyperthyroidism. Sequenced input: blood.

DNA for the CDR3: TGTGCCAGTAGTATAGGGCCCATTCAAGGTGACAGGGTGAACACTGAAGCTTTCTTT. Translation: CASSIGPIQGDRVNTEAFF. V is TRBV19 and J is TRBJ1-1; 7 positions agree with TRBD1. Germline V gene lookup returns CDR1 LNHDA and CDR2 SQIVND (reference sequence). J was trimmed by 0 bases and V by 1 base; bases with no gene match: 14. The CDR3 has 19 amino acids.